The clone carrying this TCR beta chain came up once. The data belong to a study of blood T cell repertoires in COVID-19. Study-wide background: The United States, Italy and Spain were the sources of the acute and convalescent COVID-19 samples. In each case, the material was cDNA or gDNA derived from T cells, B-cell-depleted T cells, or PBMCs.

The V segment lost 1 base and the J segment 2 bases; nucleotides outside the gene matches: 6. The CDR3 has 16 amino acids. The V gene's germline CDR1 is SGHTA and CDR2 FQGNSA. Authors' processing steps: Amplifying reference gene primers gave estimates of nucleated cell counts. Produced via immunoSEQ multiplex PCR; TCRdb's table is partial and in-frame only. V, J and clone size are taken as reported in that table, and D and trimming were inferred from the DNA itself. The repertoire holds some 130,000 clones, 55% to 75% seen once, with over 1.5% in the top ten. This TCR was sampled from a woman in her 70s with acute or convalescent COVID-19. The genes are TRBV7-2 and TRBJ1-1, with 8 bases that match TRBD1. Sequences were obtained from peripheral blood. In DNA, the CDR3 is TGTGCCAGCAGCTTAGGTCCGGGACAGGCAAACACTGAAGCTTTCTTT. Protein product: CASSLGPGQANTEAFF.